A selection of T cell receptor beta chains follows, all from one sample in a study of type 1 and type 2 diabetes patients. TCRdb independently ran MiXCR on the multiplex PCR reads; one entry per CDR3 protein. The data contain approximately 260,000 distinct CDR3 sequences, 47% of them singletons. Input material: peripheral blood mononuclear cells (PBMCs). These receptors all come from a man aged 18 to 30 with type 2 diabetes. CDR3s include the opening cysteine and the closing phenylalanine or tryptophan. A D gene is named only where the DNA matches it firmly. Rows give clone size only sometimes, using once, few, many, or a class for an expanded clone.

>TRBD1|TRBV28|TRBJ2-7|-
CATSGQANYEQYF
TGTGCCACCTCAGGACAGGCGAACTACGAGCAGTACTTC
>TRBD2|TRBV10-3|TRBJ2-7|-
CATRGLAGGLWYF
TGTGCCACGAGGGGACTAGCGGGAGGGCTGTGGTACTTC
>-|TRBV20-1|TRBJ2-1|-
CSARGVDSSEQFF
TGCAGTGCTAGAGGGGTTGATAGCAGTGAGCAGTTCTTC
>-|TRBV20-1|TRBJ1-2|-
CSAQDLGRSNGYTF
TGCAGTGCGCAAGATTTGGGACGGAGTAATGGCTACACCTTC
>TRBD2|TRBV5-1|TRBJ2-5|-
CASSPGGIETQYF
TGTGCCAGCAGCCCCGGGGGGATTGAGACCCAGTACTTC
>-|TRBV20-1|TRBJ2-1|-
CSARMTPRVKYNEQFF
TGCAGTGCTAGGATGACCCCCCGGGTTAAGTACAATGAGCAGTTCTTC
>-|TRBV18|TRBJ2-7|few
CASASGGHAASEQYF
TGTGCCAGCGCCTCGGGGGGACATGCGGCCTCCGAGCAGTACTTC
>-|TRBV28|TRBJ2-3|once
CASSLAQSAAYRPRSTDTQYF
TGTGCCAGCAGTTTAGCCCAATCCGCAGCTTACAGGCCCAGAAGCACAGATACGCAGTATTTT
>-|TRBV6-1|TRBJ1-1|few
CASSEQRRTEAFF
TGCGCCAGCAGTGAACAGAGGAGAACTGAAGCTTTCTTT
>-|TRBV6-1|TRBJ1-1|-
CASSYTKTNTEAFF
TGTGCCAGCAGTTACACCAAAACAAACACTGAAGCTTTCTTT
>-|TRBV7-2|TRBJ1-2|-
CASSTLAGRGYGYTF
TGTGCCAGTAGTACTCTTGCAGGGAGGGGCTATGGCTACACCTTC
>-|TRBV29-1|TRBJ1-2|-
CSVEADHPQWGYTF
TGCAGCGTTGAAGCGGATCATCCTCAGTGGGGCTACACCTTC
>-|TRBV19|TRBJ2-7|-
CASSFTGTGGYEQYF
TGTGCCAGTAGTTTCACCGGGACGGGTGGCTACGAGCAGTACTTC
>TRBD1|TRBV19|TRBJ1-6|-
CASSNGDRGNSPLHF
TGTGCCAGTAGTAATGGGGACAGAGGTAATTCACCCCTCCACTTT
>-|TRBV15|TRBJ1-2|few
CATSSGAGIYGYTF
TGTGCCACCAGCAGTGGCGCAGGGATCTATGGCTACACCTTC
>TRBD1|TRBV6-5|TRBJ1-6|-
CATIDRGMVNSPLHF
TGTGCCACTATCGACAGGGGTATGGTTAATTCACCCCTCCACTTT
>-|TRBV30|TRBJ2-5|-
CAWTRVETQYF
TGTGCCTGGACTAGAGTAGAGACCCAGTACTTC
>-|TRBV10-2|TRBJ2-2|few
CASSEFGPGELFF
TGCGCCAGCAGTGAGTTTGGGCCCGGGGAGCTGTTTTTT
>-|TRBV20-1|TRBJ1-5|-
CSAKSGVNQPQHF
TGCAGTGCAAAAAGTGGTGTGAATCAGCCCCAGCATTTT
>-|TRBV15|TRBJ1-2|few
CATSRGLHGTSDGYTF
TGTGCCACCAGCAGAGGGCTCCACGGTACGTCGGATGGCTACACCTTC
>-|TRBV7-2|TRBJ1-2|-
CASTEGGNYGYTF
TGTGCCAGTACGGAAGGGGGTAACTATGGCTACACCTTC
>TRBD1|TRBV7-2|TRBJ1-2|-
CASSLWGTGTGYGYTF
TGTGCCAGCAGCTTATGGGGAACCGGGACAGGCTATGGCTACACCTTC
>-|TRBV27|TRBJ2-5|few
CASMAGPLRGTQYF
TGTGCCAGCATGGCAGGACCATTAAGAGGGACCCAGTACTTC
>-|TRBV19|TRBJ1-2|-
CASSPVRAPNTYGYTF
TGTGCCAGTAGTCCCGTGAGAGCTCCCAATACCTATGGCTACACCTTC
>TRBD2|TRBV18|TRBJ2-7|-
CASSQLRTSGISSYEQYF
TGTGCCAGCTCACAGCTTCGGACTAGCGGAATTAGCTCCTACGAGCAGTACTTC
>-|TRBV2|TRBJ2-2|-
CASTRATGYTGELFF
TGTGCCAGCACCCGAGCGACAGGATATACCGGGGAGCTGTTTTTT
>-|TRBV20-1|TRBJ2-7|-
CSARVNINEQYF
TGCAGTGCTAGAGTAAACATCAACGAGCAGTACTTC
>TRBD1|TRBV30|TRBJ2-6|-
CALQGSSGANVLTF
TGTGCCTTACAGGGGAGCTCTGGGGCCAACGTCCTGACTTTC
>-|TRBV5-1|TRBJ1-2|-
CASLPGISYGYTF
TGCGCCAGTCTCCCAGGGATTAGCTATGGCTACACCTTC
>-|TRBV29-1|TRBJ1-1|-
CSARARTQGSNTEAFF
TGCAGCGCGAGAGCTAGAACACAGGGATCGAACACTGAAGCTTTCTTT
>TRBD1|TRBV24-1|TRBJ1-4|-
CATSDHGQGNRGNEKLFF
TGTGCCACCAGTGACCACGGACAGGGGAATCGAGGAAATGAAAAACTGTTTTTT
>-|TRBV10-3|TRBJ2-4|-
CAISDPPGVNIQYF
TGTGCCATCAGTGATCCCCCAGGGGTAAACATTCAGTACTTC
>-|TRBV6-6|TRBJ2-7|few
CASTNPGAIYEQYF
TGTGCCAGCACAAATCCGGGGGCAATCTACGAGCAGTACTTC
>-|TRBV19|TRBJ1-2|-
CASKKQGGAGYTF
TGTGCCAGTAAGAAACAGGGTGGGGCTGGCTACACCTTC
>-|TRBV19|TRBJ1-6|-
CASSKDNYNSPLYF
TGTGCCAGTAGCAAGGACAACTATAATTCACCCCTCTACTTT